Following are 5 T cell receptor beta chains from one sample sequenced in a study of neurological immune-mediated disorders. TCRdb recomputed calls from the 5' RACE reads with MiXCR, one row per CDR3 protein. Among tens of thousands of distinct CDR3 sequences listed, 10% were seen once. Sequencing input: PBMCs. Source of these receptors: a man aged 40-49 years in good health.

This clonotype was observed many times. The V gene is TRBV12-3 or TRBV12-4, the J gene TRBJ2-7, with D hard to call. The CDR3 has 14 residues. The V and J ends lost 3 bases and 0 bases respectively, with 9 bases between them. CDR3 nucleotides: TGTGCCAGCAGTTTCCGTGACGGCTCCTACGAGCAGTACTTC. This gives the protein CASSFRDGSYEQYF.

This clonotype came up many times. The chain links TRBV27 to TRBJ2-3, with D possibly matching TRBD2 (6 bases). CDR3 length: 13 residues. V was trimmed by 4 bases and J by 10 bases, leaving 15 bases between them. In germline, CDR1 is MNHEY, CDR2 SMNVEV (reference sequence). CDR3 in amino acids: CASSSSSGTPQYF. In nucleotides, the CDR3 is TGTGCCAGCAGTTCGTCTTCCGGGACTCCGCAGTATTTT.

This clonotype was counted ten times or more. The genes are TRBV20-1 and TRBJ1-2, with a tentative D call TRBD1 (5 bases). The CDR3 runs 13 residues. From germline, CDR1 is DFQATT and CDR2 SNEGSKA (reference sequence). Trimming pared 1 base from V and 8 bases from J, leaving 14 bases between. The CDR3 nucleotides are TGCAGTGCTAGAGCGACAGTGATGGAGGGCTACACCTTC. The encoded protein is CSARATVMEGYTF.

This clonotype was observed many times. The chain recombines TRBV6-5 with TRBJ2-5; TRBD1 is a possible D gene (6 bases). CDR3 length: 13 residues. Trimming shortened V by 10 bases and J by 6 bases, and 18 bases separated the two germline ends. Germline CDR1 is MNHEY and CDR2 is SVGAGI. The CDR3 protein is CATTVRQGQTQYF. In DNA form, the CDR3 reads TGTGCCACGACCGTTAGGCAGGGGCAGACCCAGTACTTC.

This clonotype was seen at least ten times. The chain couples TRBV6-5 to TRBJ2-1; 9 nucleotides match TRBD2. This CDR3 has 15 residues. Germline V CDR1 and CDR2: MNHEY, SVGAGI. V lost 4 bases to trimming and J lost 4 bases; unmatched junction nucleotides: 5. For the CDR3, the DNA is TGTGCCAGCAGTTTGGGACTAGCTTCATACAATGAGCAGTTCTTC. Its translation is CASSLGLASYNEQFF.